The 10 T cell receptor beta chains given below trace back to one sample, sequenced in a study of cytomegalovirus exposure and HLA in healthy donors. Here immunoSEQ multiplex PCR was the method, and the copy in TCRdb shows in-frame clones only, minus some. The sample lists 70,000 to 80,000 clones, roughly 94% occurring once. Sequenced: PBMCs. These receptors originate from a woman aged 18-29 years in good health and CMV-seropositive.

The chain couples TRBV2 to TRBJ2-5; the match to TRBD2 covers 8 bases. The CDR3 has 16 amino acids. The V and J ends lost 6 bases and 5 bases, in that order; junction bases with no gene match: 14. Germline CDR1 is SNHLY and CDR2 is FYNNEI. The CDR3 DNA sequence: TGTGCCAGCAGGGACCCTATCGGGAGGGTAGCTGAGACCCAGTACTTC. It yields the protein CASRDPIGRVAETQYF.

V is TRBV11-3 and J is TRBJ2-1; D gene unclear. CDR3 length: 13 residues. The germline V gene has CDR1 SGHNT and CDR2 YENEEA. V lost 2 bases and J 8 bases, leaving 10 bases between the germline ends. The CDR3 bases are TGTGCCAGCAGCTTATCCCCGCGCCATGAGCAGTTCTTC. Its protein is CASSLSPRHEQFF.

V gene TRBV7-2 combines with J gene TRBJ2-1, with unresolved D. The CDR3 is 12 residues long. Trimming removed 5 bases from V and 9 bases from J, with 11 bases in between. In germline, CDR1 is SGHTA, CDR2 FQGNSA. The CDR3 is CASSGLTGEQFF. CDR3 nucleotides: TGTGCCAGCAGCGGGCTCACCGGTGAGCAGTTCTTC. Drawing the rest from reference TRBV7-2 and TRBJ2-1, the complete variable domain is GAGVSQSPSNKVTEKGKDVELRCDPISGHTALYWYRQSLGQGLEFLIYFQGNSAPDKSGLPSDRFSAERTGGSVSTLTIQRTQQEDSAVYLCASSGLTGEQFFGPGTRLTVL.

This chain links TRBV6-1 with TRBJ2-7; TRBD2 agrees at 12 bases. The CDR3 covers 15 residues. Germline assignment: CDR1 MNHNS and CDR2 SASEGT. V gave up 8 bases and J gave up 4 bases; unmatched junction bases: 9. The CDR3 loop is CASLSLAGGRYEQYF. For the CDR3, the DNA is TGTGCCAGCCTAAGTCTAGCGGGGGGGAGGTACGAGCAGTACTTC.

This clone has a single count. The chain couples TRBV19 to TRBJ2-3; 12 bases map to TRBD2. The trim removed 6 bases at V and 2 bases at J, leaving 3 bases unmatched. In germline, CDR1 is LNHDA, CDR2 SQIVND (reference sequence). The CDR3 contains 15 residues. The CDR3 DNA sequence: TGTGCCAGTAGGCTAGCGGGAGGGTCCACAGATACGCAGTATTTT. Translating it yields CASRLAGGSTDTQYF.

This clone showed up just once. The chain recombines TRBV29-1 with TRBJ2-3, with D possibly matching TRBD2 (6 bases). This CDR3 is built from 13 residues. Germline values: CDR1 SQVTM, CDR2 ANQGSEA. V was shortened by 4 bases and J by 2 bases, with 10 bases between the two germline ends. The CDR3 here is CSVGPSDTDTQYF. CDR3 nucleotide sequence: TGCAGCGTTGGGCCTAGCGACACAGATACGCAGTATTTT.

J is TRBJ2-5 and V is TRBV7-9; tentatively, D is TRBD2 (6 bases). This CDR3 has 12 amino acids. Germline-derived CDR1 and CDR2 are SEHNR and FQNEAQ (reference sequence). Trimming pared 3 bases from V and 9 bases from J, leaving 11 bases between. CDR3 region: CASSLGLGAQYF. The CDR3 DNA is TGTGCCAGCAGCTTGGGACTGGGGGCCCAGTACTTC.

The chain uses TRBV27 and TRBJ2-7; 7 bases map to TRBD2. The J segment lost 5 bases and the V segment lost 3 bases, leaving 7 bases of the junction unmatched. This CDR3 region has 14 residues. Germline V CDR1 and CDR2: MNHEY, SMNVEV (reference sequence). The CDR3 bases are TGTGCCAGCAGTTTCTACGGGAGGAAGGACGAGCAGTACTTC. Its protein is CASSFYGRKDEQYF.

V and J are TRBV5-1 and TRBJ1-3; D is possibly TRBD1 (6 bases). V was shortened by 1 base and J by 0 bases, with 14 bases between the two germline ends. The CDR3 is 17 residues long. From germline, CDR1 is SGHRS and CDR2 YFSETQ. DNA of the CDR3: TGCGCCAGCAGCTTGTCAGGACAGACGAGCTCTGGAAACACCATATATTTT. This translates into CASSLSGQTSSGNTIYF.

The chain's CDR3 is CASRSAGTGNTEAFF. The DNA of the CDR3 is TGTGCCAGCAGGTCCGCCGGGACAGGTAACACTGAAGCTTTCTTT. The chain recombines TRBV6-5 with TRBJ1-1; TRBD1 matches 8 bases. The CDR3 is 15 amino acids. V was clipped by 6 bases and J by 2 bases; unmatched bases: 8. Germline values: CDR1 MNHEY, CDR2 SVGAGI.